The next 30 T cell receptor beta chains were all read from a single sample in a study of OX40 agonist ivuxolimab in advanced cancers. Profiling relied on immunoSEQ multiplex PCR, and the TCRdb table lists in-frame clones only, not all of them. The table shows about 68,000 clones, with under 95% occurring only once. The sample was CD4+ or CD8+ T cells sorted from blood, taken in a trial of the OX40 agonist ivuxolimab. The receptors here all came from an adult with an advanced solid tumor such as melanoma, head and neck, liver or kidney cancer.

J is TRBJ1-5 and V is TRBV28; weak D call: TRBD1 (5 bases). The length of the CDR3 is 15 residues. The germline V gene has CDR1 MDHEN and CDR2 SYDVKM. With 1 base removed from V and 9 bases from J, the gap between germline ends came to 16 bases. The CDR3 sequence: CASSLSGGGLGPQHF. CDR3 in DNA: TGTGCCAGCAGTTTATCAGGCGGGGGTTTAGGGCCCCAGCATTTT.

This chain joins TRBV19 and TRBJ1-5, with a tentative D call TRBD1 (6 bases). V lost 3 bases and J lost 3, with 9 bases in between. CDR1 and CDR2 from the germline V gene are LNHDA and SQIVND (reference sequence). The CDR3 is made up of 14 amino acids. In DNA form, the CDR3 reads TGTGCCAGTAGTATCACAGGGTACAATCAGCCCCAGCATTTT. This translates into CASSITGYNQPQHF. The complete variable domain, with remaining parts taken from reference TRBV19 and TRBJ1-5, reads DGGITQSPKYLFRKEGQNVTLSCEQNLNHDAMYWYRQDPGQGLRLIYYSQIVNDFQKGDIAEGYSVSREKKESFPLTVTSAQKNPTAFYLCASSITGYNQPQHFGDGTRLSIL.

CDR3: CASSPGGFSEQYF. The DNA of the CDR3 is TGTGCCAGTAGTCCCGGGGGCTTCTCCGAGCAGTACTTC. The rearrangement links TRBV19 to TRBJ2-7; the D gene could be TRBD1 or TRBD2 (6 bases each). CDR1 is LNHDA and CDR2 is SQIVND in the germline V gene (reference sequence). The CDR3 contains 13 residues. Trimming removed 5 bases from V and 6 bases from J, with 14 bases in between.

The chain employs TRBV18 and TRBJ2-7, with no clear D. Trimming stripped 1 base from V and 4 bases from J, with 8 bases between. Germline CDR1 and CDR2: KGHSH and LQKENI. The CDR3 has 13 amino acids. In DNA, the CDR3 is TGTGCCAGCTCACCACTCTCCGGTTACGAGCAGTACTTC. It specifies CASSPLSGYEQYF. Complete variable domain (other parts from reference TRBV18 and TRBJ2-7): NAGVMQNPRHLVRRRGQEARLRCSPMKGHSHVYWYRQLPEEGLKFMVYLQKENIIDESGMPKERFSAEFPKEGPSILRIQQVVRGDSAAYFCASSPLSGYEQYFGPGTRLTVT.

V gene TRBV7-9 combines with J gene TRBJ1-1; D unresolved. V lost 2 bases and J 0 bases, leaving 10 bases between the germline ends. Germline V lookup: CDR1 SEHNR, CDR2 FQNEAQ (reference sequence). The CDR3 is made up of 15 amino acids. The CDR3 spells CASSLTSGMNTEAFF. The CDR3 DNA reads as TGTGCCAGCAGCTTAACCAGTGGTATGAACACTGAAGCTTTCTTT.

DNA of the CDR3: TGTGCCAGCAGCTTAGGGCAGGGGACTAACACTGAAGCTTTCTTT. Translation: CASSLGQGTNTEAFF. The chain couples TRBV13 to TRBJ1-1; TRBD1 is a possible D gene (6 bases). The CDR3 sequence is 15 residues long. Germline CDR1 and CDR2: PRHDT and FYEKMQ (reference sequence). Trimming stripped 0 bases from V and 2 bases from J, with 10 bases between.

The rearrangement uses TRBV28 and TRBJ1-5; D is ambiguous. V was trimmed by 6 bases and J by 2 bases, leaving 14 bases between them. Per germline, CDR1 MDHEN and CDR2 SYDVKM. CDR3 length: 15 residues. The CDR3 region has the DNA TGTGCCAGCAGCCCGCTTTTTCAGGGCAATCAGCCCCAGCATTTT. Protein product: CASSPLFQGNQPQHF.

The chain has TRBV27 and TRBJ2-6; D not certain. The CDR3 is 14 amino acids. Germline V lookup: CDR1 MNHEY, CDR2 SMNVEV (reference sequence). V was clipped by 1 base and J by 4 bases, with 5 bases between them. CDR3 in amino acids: CASSLYQGANVLTF. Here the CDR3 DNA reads TGTGCCAGCAGTTTATATCAGGGGGCCAACGTCCTGACTTTC.

CDR3: CAWGQGASSDTQYF. The CDR3 DNA sequence: TGTGCCTGGGGGCAGGGGGCTTCATCAGATACGCAGTATTTT. The gene calls are TRBV30 and TRBJ2-3; TRBD1 aligns across 8 bases. The CDR3 spans 14 residues. Germline CDR1 and CDR2: GTSNPN and SVGIG (reference sequence). The V segment lost 5 bases and the J segment 4 bases; nucleotides outside the gene matches: 8.

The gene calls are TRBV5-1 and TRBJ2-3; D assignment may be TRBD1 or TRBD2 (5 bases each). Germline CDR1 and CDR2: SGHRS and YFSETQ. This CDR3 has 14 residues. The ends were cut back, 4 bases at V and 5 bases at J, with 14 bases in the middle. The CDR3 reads CASSLSRGQDTQYF. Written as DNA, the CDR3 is TGCGCCAGCAGCCTCTCCCGGGGCCAAGATACGCAGTATTTT.

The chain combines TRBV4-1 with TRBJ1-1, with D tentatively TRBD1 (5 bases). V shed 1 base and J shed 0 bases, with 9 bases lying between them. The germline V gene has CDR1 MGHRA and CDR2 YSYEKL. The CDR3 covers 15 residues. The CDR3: CASSQGQGMNTEAFF. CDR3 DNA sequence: TGCGCCAGCAGCCAAGGGCAGGGAATGAACACTGAAGCTTTCTTT.

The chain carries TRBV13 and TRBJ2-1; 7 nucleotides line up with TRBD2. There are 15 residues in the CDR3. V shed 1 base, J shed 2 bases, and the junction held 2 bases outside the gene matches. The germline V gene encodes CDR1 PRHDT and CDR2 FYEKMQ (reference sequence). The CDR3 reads CASSLAAGPYNEQFF. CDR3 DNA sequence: TGTGCCAGCAGCTTAGCAGCGGGACCCTACAATGAGCAGTTCTTC.

The CDR3 loop is CASSLSIPGQDFGFWNEQFF. In DNA, the CDR3 is TGTGCCAGCAGTTTATCCATCCCGGGACAGGATTTTGGGTTCTGGAATGAGCAGTTCTTC. J is TRBJ2-1 and V is TRBV27, with 8 bases aligning to TRBD1. Germline trimming cut 0 bases from V and 7 bases from J; bases unmatched to any gene: 20. This CDR3 region has 20 residues. The germline CDR1 and CDR2 sequences are MNHEY and SMNVEV (reference sequence).

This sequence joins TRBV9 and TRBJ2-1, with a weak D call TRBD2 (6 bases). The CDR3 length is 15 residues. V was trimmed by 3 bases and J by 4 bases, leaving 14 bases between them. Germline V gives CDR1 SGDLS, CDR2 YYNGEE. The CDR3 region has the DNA TGTGCCAGCAGCGCCCCGGGACTTGGTTACAATGAGCAGTTCTTC. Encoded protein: CASSAPGLGYNEQFF.

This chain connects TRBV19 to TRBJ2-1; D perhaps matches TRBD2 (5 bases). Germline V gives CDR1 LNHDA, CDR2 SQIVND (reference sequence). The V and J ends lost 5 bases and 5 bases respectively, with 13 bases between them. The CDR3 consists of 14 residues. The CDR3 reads CASSFGLSNNEQFF. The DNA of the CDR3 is TGTGCCAGTAGTTTCGGACTCTCGAACAATGAGCAGTTCTTC.

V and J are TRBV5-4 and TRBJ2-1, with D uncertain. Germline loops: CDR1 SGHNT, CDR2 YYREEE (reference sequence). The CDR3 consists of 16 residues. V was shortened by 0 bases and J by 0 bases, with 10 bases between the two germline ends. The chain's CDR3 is CASSLVPVSSYNEQFF. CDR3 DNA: TGTGCCAGCAGCTTGGTCCCCGTAAGCTCCTACAATGAGCAGTTCTTC. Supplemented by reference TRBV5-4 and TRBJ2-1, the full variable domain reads ETGVTQSPTHLIKTRGQQVTLRCSSQSGHNTVSWYQQALGQGPQFIFQYYREEENGRGNFPPRFSGLQFPNYSSELNVNALELDDSALYLCASSLVPVSSYNEQFFGPGTRLTVL.

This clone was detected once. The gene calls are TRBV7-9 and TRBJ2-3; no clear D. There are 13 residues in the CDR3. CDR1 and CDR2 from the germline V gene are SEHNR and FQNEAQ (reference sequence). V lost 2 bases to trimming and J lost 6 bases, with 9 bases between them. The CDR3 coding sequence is TGTGCCAGCAGCTTAAAACCCCTCGATACGCAGTATTTT. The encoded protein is CASSLKPLDTQYF.

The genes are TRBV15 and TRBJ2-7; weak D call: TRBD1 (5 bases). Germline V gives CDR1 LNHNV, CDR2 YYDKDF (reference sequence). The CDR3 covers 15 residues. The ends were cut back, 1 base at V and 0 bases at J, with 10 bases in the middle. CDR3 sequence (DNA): TGTGCCACCAGCAGAGTCGACAGTAGCTCCTACGAGCAGTACTTC. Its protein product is CATSRVDSSSYEQYF.

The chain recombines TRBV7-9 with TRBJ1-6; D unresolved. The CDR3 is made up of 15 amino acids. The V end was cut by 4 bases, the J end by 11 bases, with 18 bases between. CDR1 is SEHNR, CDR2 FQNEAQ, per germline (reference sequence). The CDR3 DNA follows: TGTGCCAGCAGCTCCTCGCATGACTTTATGCCACCCCTCCACTTT. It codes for CASSSSHDFMPPLHF.

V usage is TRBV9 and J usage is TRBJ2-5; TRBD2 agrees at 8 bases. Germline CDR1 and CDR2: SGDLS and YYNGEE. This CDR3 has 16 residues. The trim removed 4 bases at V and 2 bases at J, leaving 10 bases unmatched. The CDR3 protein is CASSPREGGIQETQYF. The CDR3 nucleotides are TGTGCCAGCAGCCCCCGGGAGGGGGGAATACAAGAGACCCAGTACTTC.

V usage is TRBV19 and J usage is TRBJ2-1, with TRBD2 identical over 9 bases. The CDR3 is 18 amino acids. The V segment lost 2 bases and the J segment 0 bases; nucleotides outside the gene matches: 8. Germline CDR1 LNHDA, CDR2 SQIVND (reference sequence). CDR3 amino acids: CASSISGRSRISYNEQFF. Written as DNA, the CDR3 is TGTGCCAGTAGTATAAGCGGGAGGTCCCGGATCTCCTACAATGAGCAGTTCTTC.

This chain's CDR3 is CAISDAFERSYEQYF. The CDR3 DNA sequence: TGTGCCATCAGTGACGCGTTCGAAAGATCCTACGAGCAGTACTTC. The chain recombines TRBV10-3 with TRBJ2-7; unclear D gene. Trimming left V 3 bases short and J 1 base short, with 13 bases between. Germline V gene lookup returns CDR1 ENHRY and CDR2 SYGVKD. This CDR3 has 15 residues.

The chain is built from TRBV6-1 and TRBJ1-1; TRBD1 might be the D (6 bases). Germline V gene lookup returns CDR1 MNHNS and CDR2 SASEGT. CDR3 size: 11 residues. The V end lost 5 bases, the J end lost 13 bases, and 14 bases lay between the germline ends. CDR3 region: CASSYRTVLFF. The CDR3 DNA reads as TGTGCCAGCAGTTACCGGACAGTCCTTTTCTTT.

CDR3 protein: CASSSASGRAINEQFF. CDR3 in DNA: TGTGCCAGCAGCTCTGCTAGCGGGAGGGCCATAAATGAGCAGTTCTTC. The chain employs TRBV7-6 and TRBJ2-1; 12 bases align to TRBD2. The junction had 8 bases not matched to a gene; V was cut back by 4 bases and J by 7 bases. This CDR3 has 16 amino acids. Germline CDR1 SGHVS, CDR2 FNYEAQ.

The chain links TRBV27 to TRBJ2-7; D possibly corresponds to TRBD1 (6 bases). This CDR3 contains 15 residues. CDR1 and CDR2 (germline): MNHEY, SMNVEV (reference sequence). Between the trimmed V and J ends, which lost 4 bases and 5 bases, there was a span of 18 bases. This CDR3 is CASSSRETGFDEQYF. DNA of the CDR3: TGTGCCAGCAGTTCTCGGGAAACAGGGTTTGACGAGCAGTACTTC.

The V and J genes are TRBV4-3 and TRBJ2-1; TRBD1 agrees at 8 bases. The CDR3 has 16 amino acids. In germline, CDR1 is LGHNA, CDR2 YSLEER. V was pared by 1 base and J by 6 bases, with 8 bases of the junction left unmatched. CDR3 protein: CASSQGASGGFNEQFF. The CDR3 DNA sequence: TGCGCCAGCAGCCAAGGGGCGTCAGGGGGCTTCAATGAGCAGTTCTTC.

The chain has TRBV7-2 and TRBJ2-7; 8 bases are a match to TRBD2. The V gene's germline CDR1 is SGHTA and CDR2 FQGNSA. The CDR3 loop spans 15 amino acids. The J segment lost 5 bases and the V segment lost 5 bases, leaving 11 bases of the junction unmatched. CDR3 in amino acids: CASSLWVREENEQYF. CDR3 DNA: TGTGCCAGCAGCCTGTGGGTGCGGGAGGAGAACGAGCAGTACTTC.

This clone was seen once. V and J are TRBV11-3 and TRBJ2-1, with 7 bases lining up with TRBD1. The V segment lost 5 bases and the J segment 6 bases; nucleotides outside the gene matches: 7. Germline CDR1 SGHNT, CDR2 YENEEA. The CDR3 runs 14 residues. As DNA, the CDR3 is TGTGCCAGCAGCGCAGACAGGGTTGGCAATGAGCAGTTCTTC. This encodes CASSADRVGNEQFF.

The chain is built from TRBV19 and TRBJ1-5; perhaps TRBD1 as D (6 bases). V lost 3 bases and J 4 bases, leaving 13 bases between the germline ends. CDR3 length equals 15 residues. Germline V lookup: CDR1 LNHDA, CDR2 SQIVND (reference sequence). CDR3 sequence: CASSIKGRGNQPQHF. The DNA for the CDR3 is TGTGCCAGTAGTATTAAAGGCAGGGGTAATCAGCCCCAGCATTTT.

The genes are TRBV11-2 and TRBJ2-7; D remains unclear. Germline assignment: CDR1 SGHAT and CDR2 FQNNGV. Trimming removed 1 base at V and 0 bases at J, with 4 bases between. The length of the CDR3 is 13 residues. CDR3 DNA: TGTGCCAGCAGCTTAGGGGTCTCCTACGAGCAGTACTTC. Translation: CASSLGVSYEQYF.